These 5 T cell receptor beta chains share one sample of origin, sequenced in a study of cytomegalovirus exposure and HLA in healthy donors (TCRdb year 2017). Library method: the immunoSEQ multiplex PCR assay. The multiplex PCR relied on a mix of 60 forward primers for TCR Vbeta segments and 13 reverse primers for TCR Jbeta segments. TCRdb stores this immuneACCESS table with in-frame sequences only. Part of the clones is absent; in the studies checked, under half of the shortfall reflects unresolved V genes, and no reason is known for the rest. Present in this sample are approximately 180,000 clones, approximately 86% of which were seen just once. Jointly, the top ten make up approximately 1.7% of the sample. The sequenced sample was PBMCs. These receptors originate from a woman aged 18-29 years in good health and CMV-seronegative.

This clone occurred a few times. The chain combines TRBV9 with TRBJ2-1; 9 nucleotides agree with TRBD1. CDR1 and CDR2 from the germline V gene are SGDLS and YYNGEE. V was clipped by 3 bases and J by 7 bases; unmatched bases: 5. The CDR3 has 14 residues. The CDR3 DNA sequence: TGTGCCAGCAGCGCTCGACAGGGGGTGAATGAGCAGTTCTTC. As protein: CASSARQGVNEQFF.

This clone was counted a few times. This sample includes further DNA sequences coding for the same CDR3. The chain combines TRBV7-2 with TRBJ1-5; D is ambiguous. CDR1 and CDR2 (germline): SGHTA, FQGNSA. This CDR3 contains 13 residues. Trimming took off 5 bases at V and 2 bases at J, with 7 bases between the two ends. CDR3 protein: CASSQRGNQPQHF. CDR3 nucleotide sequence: TGTGCCAGCAGCCAGCGGGGCAATCAGCCCCAGCATTTT.

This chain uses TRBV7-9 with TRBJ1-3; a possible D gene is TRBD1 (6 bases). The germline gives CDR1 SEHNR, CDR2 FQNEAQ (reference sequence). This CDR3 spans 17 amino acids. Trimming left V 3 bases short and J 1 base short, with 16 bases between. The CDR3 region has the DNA TGTGCCAGCAGCTTGGGTGGGGGGGGGCCTTCTGGAAACACCATATATTTT. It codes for CASSLGGGGPSGNTIYF.

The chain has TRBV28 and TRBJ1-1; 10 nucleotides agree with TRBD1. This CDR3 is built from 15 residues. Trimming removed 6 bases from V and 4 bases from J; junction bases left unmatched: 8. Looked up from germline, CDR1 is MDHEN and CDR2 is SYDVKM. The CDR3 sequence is CASSRTGQGTTEAFF. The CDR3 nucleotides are TGTGCCAGCAGCCGAACGGGACAGGGGACCACTGAAGCTTTCTTT.

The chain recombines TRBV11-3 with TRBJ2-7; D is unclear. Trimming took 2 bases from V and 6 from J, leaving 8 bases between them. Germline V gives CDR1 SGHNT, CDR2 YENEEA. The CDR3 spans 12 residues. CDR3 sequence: CASSLYSREQYF. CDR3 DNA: TGTGCCAGCAGCTTATACAGCCGCGAGCAGTACTTC.